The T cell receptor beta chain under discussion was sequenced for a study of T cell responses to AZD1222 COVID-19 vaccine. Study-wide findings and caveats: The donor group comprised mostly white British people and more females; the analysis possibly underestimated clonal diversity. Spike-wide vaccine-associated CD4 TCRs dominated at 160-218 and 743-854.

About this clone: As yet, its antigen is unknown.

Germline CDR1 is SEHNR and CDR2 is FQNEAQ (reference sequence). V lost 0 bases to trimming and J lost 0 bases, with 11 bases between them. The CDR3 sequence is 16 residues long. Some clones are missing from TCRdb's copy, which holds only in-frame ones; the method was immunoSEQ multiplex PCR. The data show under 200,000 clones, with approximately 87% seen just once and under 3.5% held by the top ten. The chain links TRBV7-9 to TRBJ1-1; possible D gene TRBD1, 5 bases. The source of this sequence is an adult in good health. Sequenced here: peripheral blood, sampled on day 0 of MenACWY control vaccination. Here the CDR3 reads CASSLAWGGVNTEAFF. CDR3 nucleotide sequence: TGTGCCAGCAGCTTAGCGTGGGGAGGGGTGAACACTGAAGCTTTCTTT. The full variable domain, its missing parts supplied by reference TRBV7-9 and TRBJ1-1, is DTGVSQNPRHKITKRGQNVTFRCDPISEHNRLYWYRQTLGQGPEFLTYFQNEAQLEKSRLLSDRFSAERPKGSFSTLEIQRTEQGDSAMYLCASSLAWGGVNTEAFFGQGTRLTVV.